This T cell receptor (beta chain) was identified in a study of CXCR3-negative and CXCR3-positive naive CD8 T cells. Naivety in CD8+ T cells corresponded to a CD45RO-CCR7+CD27+CD95- phenotype. The authors made the TRB cDNA libraries by 5' RACE using UMI labels. TCRdb derives one entry per CDR3 protein from the 5' RACE reads, leaving out DNA. Its listing shows about 130,000 distinct CDR3 sequences. This CDR3 is 13 amino acids long. CDR1 SEHNR and CDR2 FQNEAQ come from the germline V gene (reference sequence). With regard to this clonotype: Antigen: not known.

Study-level points and caveats: Hydrophobicity of TRB CDR3s was greater in CXCR3-positive naive cells than in CXCR3-negative naive cells. Naive cells that were CXCR3-negative or CXCR3-positive used TRBV-TRBJ genes alike, while memory cells diverged. Memory CD8+ cells showed much lower diversity, while both naive subsets were comparably high.

Sequenced sample: naive CXCR3- CD8+ T cells from blood. Documented subset: CD45RO-CCR7+CD27+CD95- naive CD8+ T cells lacking CXCR3 (TNR3-). The rearrangement joins TRBV7-9 to TRBJ2-2; as DNA is missing, the TRBD1 call by TCRdb cannot be tested. This receptor was taken from a human donor in good health. Some clones in this sample may be carry-over from other donors' samples. This CDR3 reads CASSFGGSGELFF.